The T cell receptor beta chain under discussion was sequenced for a study of chemoradiotherapy in HPV16-positive cancers. TCRdb keeps only in-frame clones here, not all; method: immunoSEQ multiplex PCR. The sample carries several thousand clones, 80% to 90% recorded once. In the case of this clone: The identical CDR3 is also encoded by other nucleotide sequences in the sample.

This TCR derives from a human donor with HPV-associated anogenital cancer. Source: tumor tissue, taken from a patient who underwent chemoradiotherapy.

CDR3 amino acids: CASSFGQNTGELFF. In nucleotides, the CDR3 is TGTGCCAGCAGCTTTGGACAGAACACCGGGGAGCTGTTTTTT. The chain joins TRBV5-5 to TRBJ2-2; D is perhaps TRBD1 (5 bases). The CDR3 totals 14 residues. Deletions cut 2 bases from V and 1 base from J, with 6 bases between. In germline, CDR1 is SGHKS, CDR2 YYEKEE (reference sequence).